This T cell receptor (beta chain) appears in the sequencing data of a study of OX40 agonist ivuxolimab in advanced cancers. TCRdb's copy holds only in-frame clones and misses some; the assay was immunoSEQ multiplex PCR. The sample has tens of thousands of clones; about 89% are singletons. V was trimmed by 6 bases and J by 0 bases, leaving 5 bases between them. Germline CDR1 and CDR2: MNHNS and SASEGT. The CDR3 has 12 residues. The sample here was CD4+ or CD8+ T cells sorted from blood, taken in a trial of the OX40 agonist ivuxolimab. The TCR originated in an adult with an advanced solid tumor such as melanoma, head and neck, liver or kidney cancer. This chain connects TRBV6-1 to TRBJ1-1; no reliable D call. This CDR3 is CASRTVNTEAFF. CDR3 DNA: TGTGCCAGCAGGACGGTGAACACTGAAGCTTTCTTT.